These T cell receptor beta chains were read from a single sample in a study of blood T cell repertoires in COVID-19. The method was immunoSEQ multiplex PCR; TCRdb's version includes in-frame clones alone and lacks a portion of them. Of more than 250,000 clones listed, about nine tenths are singletons. The specimen was PBMCs or T cells enriched from blood (not recorded which). Every receptor here comes from a woman aged 40 to 50 with acute COVID-19. Both conserved end residues are part of each CDR3. The D gene is left open where the match is weak. The size of a clone is reported for some rows only, either as once, few or many, or as a class for expanded clones.

-	-	TRBV11-2	TRBJ2-1	CASSSGPGDPYNEQFF	TGTGCCAGCAGCTCCGGCCCGGGAGATCCTTACAATGAGCAGTTCTTC
TRBD1	-	TRBV19	TRBJ2-7	CASSISGQGAYEQYF	TGTGCCAGTAGTATTTCGGGACAGGGCGCCTACGAGCAGTACTTC
-	-	TRBV2	TRBJ2-2	CASSEDLHTGELFF	TGTGCCAGCAGTGAAGACCTACACACCGGGGAGCTGTTTTTT
-	-	TRBV9	TRBJ1-1	CASSVVTGNTEAFF	TGTGCCAGCAGCGTAGTTACGGGGAACACTGAAGCTTTCTTT
TRBD1	-	TRBV27	TRBJ2-1	CASSRPGTANNEQFF	TGTGCCAGCAGTCGACCCGGGACAGCCAACAATGAGCAGTTCTTC
TRBD2	-	TRBV19	TRBJ2-7	CASIDLAGGQHEQYF	TGTGCCAGTATCGACCTAGCGGGAGGGCAACACGAGCAGTACTTC
-	-	TRBV7-3	TRBJ2-1	CASTSTPGVEQFF	TGTGCCAGCACCTCAACCCCGGGGGTGGAGCAGTTCTTC
-	-	TRBV20-1	TRBJ2-7	CSARDFYEQYF	TGCAGTGCCCGTGACTTCTACGAGCAGTACTTC
-	-	TRBV10-3	TRBJ1-4	CAISEGTGREKLFF	TGTGCCATCAGTGAGGGGACTGGGCGCGAAAAACTGTTTTTT
-	-	TRBV27	TRBJ2-2	CASNRLAVTNTGELFF	TGTGCCAGCAATCGATTAGCAGTAACGAACACCGGGGAGCTGTTTTTT
-	few	TRBV28	TRBJ1-4	CASTLPWAGAANEKLFF	TGTGCCAGCACTCTACCCTGGGCGGGAGCGGCTAATGAAAAACTGTTTTTT
TRBD2	-	TRBV2	TRBJ2-7	CASSVTSGNTYEQYF	TGTGCCAGCAGTGTCACTAGCGGGAACACCTACGAGCAGTACTTC
-	-	TRBV29-1	TRBJ1-4	CSVGIINEKLFF	TGCAGCGTTGGTATTATTAATGAAAAACTGTTTTTT
TRBD1	-	TRBV6-1	TRBJ1-2	CASSEVGRDRDGYTF	TGTGCCAGCAGTGAAGTAGGTAGGGACAGGGATGGCTACACCTTC
TRBD2	-	TRBV3-1/TRBV3-2	TRBJ2-3	CASSQSSGSSPDTQYF	TGTGCCAGCAGCCAGTCTAGCGGGAGTTCTCCAGATACGCAGTATTTT
TRBD1	few	TRBV7-8	TRBJ2-2	CASSLTGTGVTGELFF	TGTGCCAGCAGCTTAACCGGGACAGGGGTAACCGGGGAGCTGTTTTTT
-	-	TRBV10-3	TRBJ2-1	CAISVGVYNEQFF	TGTGCCATCAGCGTCGGAGTGTACAATGAGCAGTTCTTC
-	once	TRBV7-2	TRBJ2-1	CASSLIGLGQKFF	TGTGCCAGCAGCTTAATCGGACTCGGCCAAAAGTTCTTC
-	-	TRBV19	TRBJ2-3	CASSLDGRTDTQYF	TGTGCCAGTAGCCTCGACGGGAGAACAGATACGCAGTATTTT
-	-	TRBV5-1	TRBJ2-1	CASSLITGVVYNEQFF	TGCGCCAGCAGCTTAATTACGGGAGTTGTCTACAATGAGCAGTTCTTC
-	few	TRBV5-1	TRBJ2-5	CASRPRGFGETQYF	TGCGCCAGCAGACCTCGGGGTTTCGGAGAGACCCAGTACTTC
-	-	TRBV10-2	TRBJ1-4	CASAGWANEKLFF	TGCGCCAGTGCAGGGTGGGCTAATGAAAAACTGTTTTTT
TRBD1	-	TRBV28	TRBJ1-1	CASSTTGQGALAEAFF	TGTGCCAGCAGTACGACGGGACAGGGGGCGCTCGCTGAAGCTTTCTTT
-	-	TRBV30	TRBJ1-5	CAWSVRGNQPQHF	TGTGCCTGGAGTGTACGAGGGAATCAGCCCCAGCATTTT
-	-	TRBV24-1	TRBJ2-3	CATTSGTSTDTQYF	TGTGCCACCACCTCGGGAACTAGCACAGATACGCAGTATTTT
-	-	TRBV18	TRBJ2-2	CASSLLQGANTGELFF	TGTGCCAGCTCACTGCTACAGGGTGCGAACACCGGGGAGCTGTTTTTT
TRBD1	-	TRBV5-6	TRBJ2-2	CASSLVTGYAGELFF	TGTGCCAGCAGCTTGGTGACAGGGTATGCCGGGGAGCTGTTTTTT
-	-	TRBV7-9	TRBJ1-4	CASSAPSGLPEKLFF	TGTGCCAGCAGCGCCCCCTCAGGTCTCCCCGAAAAACTGTTTTTT
TRBD1	-	TRBV5-4	TRBJ1-1	CASTLGQGVYTEAFF	TGTGCCAGCACCCTAGGACAGGGGGTATACACTGAAGCTTTCTTT
TRBD2	few	TRBV6-5	TRBJ2-1	CASSNLAGGSNEQFF	TGTGCCAGCAGTAACCTAGCGGGAGGATCGAATGAGCAGTTCTTC
-	-	TRBV4-3	TRBJ2-1	CASSPLLPPGVVYNEQFF	TGCGCCAGCAGCCCCCTCCTCCCCCCGGGAGTGGTGTACAATGAGCAGTTCTTC
-	once	TRBV15	TRBJ2-5	CATSEDPGETQYF	TGTGCCACCAGCGAAGACCCGGGAGAGACCCAGTACTTC
-	-	TRBV7-9	TRBJ2-5	CASSLTPGQVRETQYF	TGTGCCAGCAGCTTGACTCCGGGACAAGTGAGAGAGACCCAGTACTTC
-	once	TRBV6-5	TRBJ1-6	CASGSGDPSPLHF	TGTGCCAGCGGGTCAGGGGACCCTTCACCCCTCCACTTT
-	-	TRBV7-2	TRBJ1-1	CASSSSLWTENTEAFF	TGTGCCAGCAGCTCTAGTCTTTGGACAGAGAACACTGAAGCTTTCTTT
TRBD1	-	TRBV11-3	TRBJ2-2	CASSAGQGSTGELFF	TGTGCCAGCAGCGCGGGACAGGGATCCACCGGGGAGCTGTTTTTT
TRBD1	once	TRBV7-6	TRBJ1-5	CASSLVRGNNQPQHF	TGTGCCAGCAGCTTAGTCAGGGGGAACAATCAGCCCCAGCATTTT
-	-	TRBV30	TRBJ1-3	CAWGMGHSGNTIYF	TGTGCCTGGGGTATGGGACATTCTGGAAACACCATATATTTT
-	-	TRBV30	TRBJ1-1	CAWSTTGTEAFF	TGTGCCTGGAGTACCACGGGTACTGAAGCTTTCTTT
TRBD2	-	TRBV18	TRBJ2-1	CASSGLAGQLIEQFF	TGTGCCAGCTCGGGACTAGCGGGACAGTTAATTGAGCAGTTCTTC
-	-	TRBV9	TRBJ1-3	CASSPTGTLPGNTIYF	TGTGCCAGCAGCCCTACAGGGACCCTGCCCGGAAACACCATATATTTT
-	few	TRBV6-5	TRBJ1-2	CASRRGWREDGYTF	TGTGCCAGCAGGCGGGGGTGGAGGGAAGATGGCTACACCTTC
-	-	TRBV7-9	TRBJ1-2	CASSLGRSEDYGYTF	TGTGCCAGCAGCTTGGGTCGGTCGGAGGACTATGGCTACACCTTC
-	-	TRBV5-1	TRBJ1-3	CASSLDGQGNTIYF	TGCGCCAGCAGCTTGGATGGGCAGGGAAACACCATATATTTT
TRBD1	-	TRBV10-3	TRBJ1-5	CAISDSGQATNQPQHF	TGTGCCATCAGTGACTCGGGACAGGCGACCAATCAGCCCCAGCATTTT
-	-	TRBV11-2	TRBJ2-1	CASSLAFSQGEQFF	TGTGCCAGCAGCTTAGCCTTTTCTCAGGGTGAGCAGTTCTTC
-	once	TRBV11-3	TRBJ2-1	CASSLSGADNEQFF	TGTGCCAGCAGCTTGTCCGGAGCGGACAATGAGCAGTTCTTC
TRBD2	-	TRBV11-2	TRBJ2-3	CASSLTHGRATDTQYF	TGTGCCAGCAGCTTGACCCACGGGAGGGCAACAGATACGCAGTATTTT
-	-	TRBV6-2/TRBV6-3	TRBJ2-5	CASSYAEWVSETQYF	TGTGCCAGCAGTTACGCGGAGTGGGTGTCGGAGACCCAGTACTTC
-	-	TRBV28	TRBJ1-6	CASSSGVLNSPLHF	TGTGCCAGCAGTTCGGGAGTTTTGAATTCACCCCTCCACTTT
-	-	TRBV28	TRBJ1-2	CASSLPARSNYGYTF	TGTGCCAGCAGTTTACCCGCTCGGAGTAACTATGGCTACACCTTC
TRBD2	-	TRBV9	TRBJ2-1	CASSVGGLGKNEQFF	TGTGCCAGCAGCGTAGGGGGACTAGGTAAGAATGAGCAGTTCTTC
TRBD1	-	TRBV15	TRBJ1-5	CATSRVLLRQGIDNQPQHF	TGTGCCACCAGCAGGGTACTACTGAGACAGGGAATTGACAATCAGCCCCAGCATTTT
-	-	TRBV27	TRBJ1-2	CASSTFYTGSRAHGYTF	TGTGCCAGCAGCACATTTTATACAGGGTCTAGGGCCCATGGCTACACCTTC